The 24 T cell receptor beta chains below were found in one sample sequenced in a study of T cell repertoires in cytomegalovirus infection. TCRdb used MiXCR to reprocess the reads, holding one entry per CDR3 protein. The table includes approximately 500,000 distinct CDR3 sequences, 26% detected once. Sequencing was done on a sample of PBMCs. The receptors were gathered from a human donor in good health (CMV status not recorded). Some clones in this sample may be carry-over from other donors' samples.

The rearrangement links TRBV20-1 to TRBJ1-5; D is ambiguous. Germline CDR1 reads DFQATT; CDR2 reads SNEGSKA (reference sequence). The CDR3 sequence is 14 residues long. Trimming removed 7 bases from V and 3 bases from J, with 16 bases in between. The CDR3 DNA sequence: TGCAGTGTTGGAGCCTCTAGACCCAATCAGCCCCAGCATTTT. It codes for CSVGASRPNQPQHF.

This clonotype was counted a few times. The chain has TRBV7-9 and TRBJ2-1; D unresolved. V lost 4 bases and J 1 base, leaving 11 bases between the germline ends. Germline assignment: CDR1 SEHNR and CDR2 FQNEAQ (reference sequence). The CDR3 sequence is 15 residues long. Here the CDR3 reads CASSSARKSYNEQFF. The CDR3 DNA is TGTGCCAGCAGCTCGGCCCGAAAATCCTACAATGAGCAGTTCTTC.

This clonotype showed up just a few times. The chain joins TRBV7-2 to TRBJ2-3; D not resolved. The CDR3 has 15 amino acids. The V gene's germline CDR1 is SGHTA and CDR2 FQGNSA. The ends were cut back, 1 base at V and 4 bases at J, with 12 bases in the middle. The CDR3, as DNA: TGTGCCAGCAGCTTAGACCGGGCGGTGCCAGATACGCAGTATTTT. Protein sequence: CASSLDRAVPDTQYF.

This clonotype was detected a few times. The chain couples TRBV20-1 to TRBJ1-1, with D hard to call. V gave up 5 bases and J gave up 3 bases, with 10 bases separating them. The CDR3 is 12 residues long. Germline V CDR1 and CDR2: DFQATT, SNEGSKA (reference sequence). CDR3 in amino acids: CSAAGPHTEAFF. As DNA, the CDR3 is TGCAGTGCTGCCGGACCGCACACTGAAGCTTTCTTT.

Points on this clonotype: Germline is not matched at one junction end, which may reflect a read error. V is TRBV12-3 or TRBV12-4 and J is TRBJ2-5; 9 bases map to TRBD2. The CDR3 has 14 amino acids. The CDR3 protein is CASRLAGVVETQYF. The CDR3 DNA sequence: TGTGCCAGCAGATTAGCGGGAGTAGTGGAGACCCAGTACTTC.

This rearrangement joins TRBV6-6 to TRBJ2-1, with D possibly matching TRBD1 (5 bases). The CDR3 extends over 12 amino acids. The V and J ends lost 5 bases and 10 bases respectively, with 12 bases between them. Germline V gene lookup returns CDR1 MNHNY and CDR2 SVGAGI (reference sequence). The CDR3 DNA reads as TGTGCCAGCAGTCAGCAGGGTGGGGAGCAGTTCTTC. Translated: CASSQQGGEQFF.

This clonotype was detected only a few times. Written as DNA, the CDR3 is TGTGCCAGCAGTTCGGGACAGGGTGGGGGGGGGACTGAAGCTTTCTTT. Residues: CASSSGQGGGGTEAFF. This chain uses TRBV6-6 with TRBJ1-1, with 9 bases identical to TRBD1. Trimming at V came to 4 bases and at J to 5 bases, leaving 11 bases not matched to a gene. This CDR3 has 16 residues. Per the germline V gene, CDR1 is MNHNY and CDR2 is SVGAGI (reference sequence).

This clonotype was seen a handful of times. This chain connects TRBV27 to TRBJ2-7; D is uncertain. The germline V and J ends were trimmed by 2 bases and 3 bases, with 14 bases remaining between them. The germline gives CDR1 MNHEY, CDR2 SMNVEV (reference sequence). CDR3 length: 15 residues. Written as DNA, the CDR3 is TGTGCCAGCAGTTTACGACCCTCCGGCTTCTACGAGCAGTACTTC. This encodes CASSLRPSGFYEQYF.

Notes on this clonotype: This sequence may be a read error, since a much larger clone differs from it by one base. CDR3 nucleotide sequence: TGTGCCAGCAGCTACCTAGCGGTAGGGAGCTCCTACAATGAGCAGTTCTTC. Residues: CASSYLAVGSSYNEQFF. The genes are TRBV11-3 and TRBJ2-1; 7 bases are shared with TRBD2. The J segment lost 0 bases and the V segment lost 4 bases, leaving 9 bases of the junction unmatched. From germline, CDR1 is SGHNT and CDR2 YENEEA. This CDR3 has 17 amino acids.

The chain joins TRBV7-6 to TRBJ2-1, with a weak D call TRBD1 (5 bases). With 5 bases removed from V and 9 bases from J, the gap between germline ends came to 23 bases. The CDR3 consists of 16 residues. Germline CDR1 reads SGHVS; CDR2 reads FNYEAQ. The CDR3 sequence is CASSVGVSVFMGEQFF. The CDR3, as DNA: TGTGCCAGCAGCGTAGGGGTATCAGTATTTATGGGTGAGCAGTTCTTC.

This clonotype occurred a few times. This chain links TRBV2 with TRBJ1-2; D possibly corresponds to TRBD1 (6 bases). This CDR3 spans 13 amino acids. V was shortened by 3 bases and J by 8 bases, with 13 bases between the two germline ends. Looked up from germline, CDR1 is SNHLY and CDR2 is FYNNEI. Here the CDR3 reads CASSEWQGTGYTF. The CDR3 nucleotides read TGTGCCAGCAGTGAGTGGCAGGGGACCGGCTACACCTTC.

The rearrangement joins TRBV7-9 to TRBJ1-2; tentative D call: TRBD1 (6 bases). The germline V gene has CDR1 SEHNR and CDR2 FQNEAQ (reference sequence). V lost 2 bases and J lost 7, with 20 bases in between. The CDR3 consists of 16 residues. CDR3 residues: CASSLLWGRTLLGYTF. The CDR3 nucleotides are TGTGCCAGCAGCTTACTTTGGGGGCGTACGCTCCTTGGCTACACCTTC.

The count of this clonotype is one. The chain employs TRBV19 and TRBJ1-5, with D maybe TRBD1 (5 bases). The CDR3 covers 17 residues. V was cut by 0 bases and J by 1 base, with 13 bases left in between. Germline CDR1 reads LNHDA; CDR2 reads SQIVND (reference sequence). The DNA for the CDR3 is TGTGCCAGTAGTATAGAGGGGACGGGATACAGCAATCAGCCCCAGCATTTT. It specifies CASSIEGTGYSNQPQHF.

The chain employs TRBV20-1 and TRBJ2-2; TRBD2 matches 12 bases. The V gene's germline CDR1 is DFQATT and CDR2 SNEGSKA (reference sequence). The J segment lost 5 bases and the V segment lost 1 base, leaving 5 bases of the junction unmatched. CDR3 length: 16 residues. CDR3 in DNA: TGCAGTGCTAGAGGGCTAGCGGGAGGGCGAACCGGGGAGCTGTTTTTT. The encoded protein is CSARGLAGGRTGELFF.

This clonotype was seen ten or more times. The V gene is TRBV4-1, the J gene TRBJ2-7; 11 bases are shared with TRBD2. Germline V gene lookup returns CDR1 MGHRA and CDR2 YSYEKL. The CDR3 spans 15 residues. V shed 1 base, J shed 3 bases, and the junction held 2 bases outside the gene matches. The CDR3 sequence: CASSQGTSGGYEQYV. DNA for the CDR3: TGCGCCAGCAGCCAAGGCACTAGCGGGGGCTACGAGCAGTACGTC.

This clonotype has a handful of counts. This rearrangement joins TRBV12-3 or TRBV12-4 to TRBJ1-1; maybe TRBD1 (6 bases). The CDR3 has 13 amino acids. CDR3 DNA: TGTGCTGCCAATCGCAGGGGACGGGTTCAAGCTTTCTTT. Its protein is CAANRRGRVQAFF.

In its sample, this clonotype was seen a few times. As DNA, the CDR3 is TGTGCCAGCAGCTCACAACCTTACACAGATACGCAGTATTTT. This gives the protein CASSSQPYTDTQYF. The chain carries TRBV11-3 and TRBJ2-3; D call uncertain. Germline values: CDR1 SGHNT, CDR2 YENEEA. The CDR3 loop spans 14 amino acids. Trimming pared 4 bases from V and 2 bases from J, leaving 10 bases between.

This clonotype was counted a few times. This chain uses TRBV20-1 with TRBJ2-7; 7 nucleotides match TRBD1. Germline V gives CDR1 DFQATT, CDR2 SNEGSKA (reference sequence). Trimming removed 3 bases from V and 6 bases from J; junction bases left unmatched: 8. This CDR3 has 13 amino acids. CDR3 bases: TGCAGTGCTAGTTTTGGTGCAGGGGGCGAGCAGTACGTC. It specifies CSASFGAGGEQYV.

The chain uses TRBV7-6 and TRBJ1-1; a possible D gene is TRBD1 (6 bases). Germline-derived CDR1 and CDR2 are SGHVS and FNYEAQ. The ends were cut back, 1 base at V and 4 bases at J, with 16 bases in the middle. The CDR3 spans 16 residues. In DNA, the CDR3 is TGTGCCAGCAGCTTAGGGTCCGCAGGGGTGGGCACTGAAGCTTTCTTT. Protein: CASSLGSAGVGTEAFF.

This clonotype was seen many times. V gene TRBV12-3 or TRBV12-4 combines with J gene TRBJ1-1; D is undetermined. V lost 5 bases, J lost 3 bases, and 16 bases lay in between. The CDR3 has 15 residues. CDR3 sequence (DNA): TGTGCCAGCAGTCGTAAGGTAGTCAGTCACACTGAAGCTTTCTTT. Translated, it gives CASSRKVVSHTEAFF.

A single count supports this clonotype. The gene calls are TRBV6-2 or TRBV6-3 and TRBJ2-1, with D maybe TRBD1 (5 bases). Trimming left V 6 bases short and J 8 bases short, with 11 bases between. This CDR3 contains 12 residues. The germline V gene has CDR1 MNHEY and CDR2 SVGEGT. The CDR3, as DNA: TGTGCCAGCAGCAGACAGAACTATGAGCAGTTCTTC. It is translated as CASSRQNYEQFF.

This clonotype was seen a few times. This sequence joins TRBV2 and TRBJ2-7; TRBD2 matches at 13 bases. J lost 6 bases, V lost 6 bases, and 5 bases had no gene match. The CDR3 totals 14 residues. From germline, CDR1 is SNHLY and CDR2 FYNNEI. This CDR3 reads CASRTSGRVGEQYF. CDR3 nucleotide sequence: TGTGCCAGCAGAACTAGCGGGAGGGTAGGCGAGCAGTACTTC.

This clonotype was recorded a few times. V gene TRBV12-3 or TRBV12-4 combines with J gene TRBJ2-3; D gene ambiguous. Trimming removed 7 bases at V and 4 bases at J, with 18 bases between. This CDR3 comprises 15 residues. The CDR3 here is CASNSRRGRADTQYF. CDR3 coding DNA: TGTGCCAGCAACTCCCGTCGAGGTCGGGCAGATACGCAGTATTTT.

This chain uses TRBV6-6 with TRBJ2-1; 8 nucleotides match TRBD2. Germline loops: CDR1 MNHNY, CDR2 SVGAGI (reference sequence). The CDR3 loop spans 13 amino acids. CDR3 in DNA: TGTGTTACGTCGGGGGGGGGGGGCAATGAGCAGTTCTTC. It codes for CVTSGGGGNEQFF.